This T cell receptor (beta chain) came from a study of blood T cell repertoires in COVID-19. Measured with immunoSEQ multiplex PCR; TCRdb has only the in-frame clones, and not every one. The sample comprises around 220,000 clones, around 82% of which are singletons, and approximately 4.9% rests with the top ten. This clone was seen a handful of times. The sequencing sample was made of peripheral blood. The sequence was collected from a woman aged 80 or over with active or convalescent COVID-19.

Written as DNA, the CDR3 is TGCGCCAGCAGTCTTCCCCAGGATTCTGGAAACACCATATATTTT. Translating gives CASSLPQDSGNTIYF. The V gene is TRBV5-1, the J gene TRBJ1-3; no clear D. V was trimmed by 5 bases and J by 1 base, leaving 13 bases between them. The CDR3 length is 15 residues. The germline gives CDR1 SGHRS, CDR2 YFSETQ.